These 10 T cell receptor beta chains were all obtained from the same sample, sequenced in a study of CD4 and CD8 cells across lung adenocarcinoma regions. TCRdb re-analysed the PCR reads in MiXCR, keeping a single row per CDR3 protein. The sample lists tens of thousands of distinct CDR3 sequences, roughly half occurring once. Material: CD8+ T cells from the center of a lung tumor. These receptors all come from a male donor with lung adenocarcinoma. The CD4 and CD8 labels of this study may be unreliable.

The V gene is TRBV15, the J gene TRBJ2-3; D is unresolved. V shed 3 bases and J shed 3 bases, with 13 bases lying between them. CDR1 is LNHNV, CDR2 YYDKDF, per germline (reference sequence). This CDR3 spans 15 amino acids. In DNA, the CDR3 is TGTGCCACCAGCAGTGGAAACCGAAAAACAGATACGCAGTATTTT. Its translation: CATSSGNRKTDTQYF.

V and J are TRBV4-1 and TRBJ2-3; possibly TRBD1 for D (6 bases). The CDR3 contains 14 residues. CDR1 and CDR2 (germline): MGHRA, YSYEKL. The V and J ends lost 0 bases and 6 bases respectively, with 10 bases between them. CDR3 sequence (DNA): TGCGCCAGCAGCCAAGATGGGGGCGGGGATACGCAGTATTTT. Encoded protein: CASSQDGGGDTQYF.

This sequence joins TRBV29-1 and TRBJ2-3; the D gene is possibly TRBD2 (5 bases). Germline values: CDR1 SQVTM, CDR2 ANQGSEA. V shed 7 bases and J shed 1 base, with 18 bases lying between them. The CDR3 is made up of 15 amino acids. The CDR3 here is CSAAERSRGTDTQYF. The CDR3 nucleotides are TGCAGCGCCGCGGAGCGCTCGAGGGGCACAGATACGCAGTATTTT.

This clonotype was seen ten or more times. The CDR3 nucleotides are TGTGCCAGCACCCGGGACGGTAGAAATTCACCCCTCCACTTT. This translates into CASTRDGRNSPLHF. V usage is TRBV6-1 and J usage is TRBJ1-6; tentatively, D is TRBD1 (5 bases). Trimming pared 7 bases from V and 7 bases from J, leaving 14 bases between. Germline CDR1 reads MNHNS; CDR2 reads SASEGT. The CDR3 is made up of 14 amino acids.

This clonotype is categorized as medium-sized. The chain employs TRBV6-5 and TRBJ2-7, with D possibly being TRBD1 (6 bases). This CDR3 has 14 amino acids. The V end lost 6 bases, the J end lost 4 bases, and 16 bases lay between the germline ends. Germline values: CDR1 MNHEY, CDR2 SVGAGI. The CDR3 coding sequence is TGTGCCAGCAGCTTTAGACAGGAAAAATACGAGCAGTACTTC. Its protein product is CASSFRQEKYEQYF.

The chain's CDR3 is CASSEYNARGNEQFF. CDR3 nucleotides: TGTGCCAGCAGTGAATATAATGCGCGGGGCAATGAGCAGTTCTTC. This chain links TRBV25-1 with TRBJ2-1, with TRBD2 as a possible D gene (6 bases). The CDR3 runs to 15 residues. The V gene lost 0 bases and the J gene lost 6 bases, with 12 bases spanning the gap. Germline values: CDR1 MGHDK, CDR2 SYGVNS.

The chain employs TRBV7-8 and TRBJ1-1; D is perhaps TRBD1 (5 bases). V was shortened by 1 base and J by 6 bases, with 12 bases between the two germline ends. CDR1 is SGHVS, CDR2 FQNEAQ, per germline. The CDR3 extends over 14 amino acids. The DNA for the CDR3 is TGTGCCAGCAGCTTAGTGCAGGGTCGTGCTGAAGCTTTCTTT. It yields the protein CASSLVQGRAEAFF.

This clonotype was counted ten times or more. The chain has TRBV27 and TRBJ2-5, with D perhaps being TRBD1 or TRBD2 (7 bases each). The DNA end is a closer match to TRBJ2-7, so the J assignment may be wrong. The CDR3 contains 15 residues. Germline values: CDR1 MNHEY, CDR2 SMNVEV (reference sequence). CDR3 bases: TGTGCCAGCAGTTTACGTACCAGGGGGGGCTACGAGCAGTACTTC. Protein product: CASSLRTRGGYEQYF.

This chain's CDR3 is CASSFGQGYNEQFF. The CDR3 region has the DNA TGCGCCAGCAGCTTCGGACAGGGCTACAATGAGCAGTTCTTC. The genes are TRBV5-1 and TRBJ2-4, with 8 bases identical to TRBD1. The DNA matches TRBJ2-1 better at its end, which makes the J call doubtful. This CDR3 comprises 14 residues. Germline CDR1 is SGHRS and CDR2 is YFSETQ.

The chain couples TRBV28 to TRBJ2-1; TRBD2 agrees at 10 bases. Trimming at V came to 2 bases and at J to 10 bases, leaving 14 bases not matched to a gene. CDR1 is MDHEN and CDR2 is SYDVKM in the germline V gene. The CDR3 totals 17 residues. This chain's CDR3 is CASSLEVASGGLGEQFF. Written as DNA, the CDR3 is TGTGCCAGCAGTTTAGAGGTTGCTAGCGGGGGTTTAGGGGAGCAGTTCTTC.